Shown below are 24 T cell receptor beta chains from a single sample sequenced in a study of cytomegalovirus exposure and HLA in healthy donors. Vbeta (60) and Jbeta (13) primers were used in the PCR. Using immunoSEQ multiplex PCR, the repertoire was profiled, and TCRdb retains in-frame clones only, with some absent. The sample contains about 140,000 clones, 75% to 80% of which appear only once. Source material: PBMCs. All receptors come from a woman in her thirties in good health and CMV-seronegative.

The chain combines TRBV6-6 with TRBJ1-1; D gene unclear. From germline, CDR1 is MNHNY and CDR2 SVGAGI (reference sequence). Deletions cut 0 bases from V and 5 bases from J, with 4 bases between. This CDR3 spans 12 amino acids. CDR3 region: CASSYSETEAFF. CDR3 coding DNA: TGTGCCAGCAGTTACTCTGAGACTGAAGCTTTCTTT.

This clone showed up just a few times. The rearrangement uses TRBV2 and TRBJ1-1; D ambiguous. Trimming stripped 7 bases from V and 4 bases from J, with 16 bases between. Germline CDR1 SNHLY, CDR2 FYNNEI. The CDR3 runs 14 residues. The CDR3 region is CASTGGWMRTEAFF. The CDR3 DNA follows: TGTGCCAGCACCGGAGGTTGGATGCGCACTGAAGCTTTCTTT.

The chain has TRBV2 and TRBJ1-2; no clear D. This CDR3 spans 10 amino acids. CDR1 SNHLY and CDR2 FYNNEI come from the germline V gene. The ends were cut back, 7 bases at V and 4 bases at J, with 4 bases in the middle. CDR3 residues: CASKLYGYTF. CDR3 in DNA: TGTGCCAGCAAACTCTATGGCTACACCTTC. The complete variable domain, with remaining parts taken from reference TRBV2 and TRBJ1-2, reads EPEVTQTPSHQVTQMGQEVILRCVPISNHLYFYWYRQILGQKVEFLVSFYNNEISEKSEIFDDQFSVERPDGSNFTLKIRSTKLEDSAMYFCASKLYGYTFGSGTRLTVV.

This clone has more than one count but fewer than ten. The chain carries TRBV2 and TRBJ2-4; TRBD1 aligns across 9 bases. This CDR3 region has 14 residues. Germline V CDR1 and CDR2: SNHLY, FYNNEI. With 8 bases clipped from V and 4 bases from J, the junction kept 6 bases outside the gene matches. DNA of the CDR3: TGTGCCAGCCTTTTTGACAGGGGGAAAAACATTCAGTACTTC. Its translation: CASLFDRGKNIQYF.

This clone has only one observation. At one end the junction does not follow the germline gene, possibly because of a read error. The chain carries TRBV6-6 and TRBJ2-2; D gene uncertain. Germline V CDR1 and CDR2: MNHNY, SVGAGI (reference sequence). This CDR3 is built from 15 residues. CDR3 sequence (DNA): TGTGCCGGCAGTTACTCCCTTACAAACACCGGGGAGCTGTTTTTT. Its protein product is CAGSYSLTNTGELFF.

CDR3 coding DNA: TGTGCCAGCACCCACCCTAGTACCGGGGAGCTGTTTTTT. Amino acids: CASTHPSTGELFF. The chain uses TRBV13 and TRBJ2-2; D is unclear. CDR3 length: 13 amino acids. Germline V lookup: CDR1 PRHDT, CDR2 FYEKMQ (reference sequence). The V gene lost 7 bases and the J gene lost 5 bases, with 11 bases spanning the gap.

This clone was counted only a few times. V and J are TRBV7-6 and TRBJ2-1; no firm D call. The ends were cut back, 5 bases at V and 10 bases at J, with 18 bases in the middle. The CDR3 is 14 residues long. From germline, CDR1 is SGHVS and CDR2 FNYEAQ. The CDR3 DNA is TGTGCCAGCAGCGGAGATTCGACCTCCACGGAGCAGTTCTTC. The encoded protein is CASSGDSTSTEQFF.

The chain employs TRBV9 and TRBJ2-5, with TRBD1 identical over 8 bases. The ends lost 4 bases at V and 0 bases at J; junction bases unmatched: 8. Germline V CDR1 and CDR2: SGDLS, YYNGEE. The CDR3 runs 16 residues. The CDR3 here is CASSPPGTGYQETQYF. DNA for the CDR3: TGTGCCAGCAGCCCACCAGGGACAGGCTACCAAGAGACCCAGTACTTC. The whole variable domain, filled in from reference TRBV9 and TRBJ2-5, reads DSGVTQTPKHLITATGQRVTLRCSPRSGDLSVYWYQQSLDQGLQFLIQYYNGEERAKGNILERFSAQQFPDLHSELNLSSLELGDSALYFCASSPPGTGYQETQYFGPGTRLLVL.

V gene TRBV5-8 combines with J gene TRBJ2-5; 8 bases are a match to TRBD2. CDR3 length equals 14 residues. Per germline, CDR1 SGHTS and CDR2 YDEGEE. The V gene end was trimmed by 4 bases and the J gene end by 5 bases; junction bases not matched to a gene: 7. The CDR3 sequence is CASSAGLAGETQYF. The CDR3, as DNA: TGTGCCAGCAGCGCCGGACTAGCCGGGGAGACCCAGTACTTC.

V is TRBV28 and J is TRBJ1-5; 8 bases agree with TRBD1. Germline CDR1 reads MDHEN; CDR2 reads SYDVKM. This CDR3 has 16 amino acids. The V segment lost 2 bases and the J segment 2 bases; nucleotides outside the gene matches: 5. The CDR3 DNA sequence: TGTGCCAGCAGTTTACCCGGACAGGGCGGCAATCAGCCCCAGCATTTT. It is translated as CASSLPGQGGNQPQHF.

The CDR3 here is CASSPARGGLGETQYF. The CDR3 DNA follows: TGTGCCAGCTCACCGGCGCGGGGGGGCCTCGGGGAGACCCAGTACTTC. The V call is TRBV18, the J call TRBJ2-5, with TRBD2 matching over 9 bases. Germline values: CDR1 KGHSH, CDR2 LQKENI. V shed 3 bases and J 5 bases; nucleotides not matched to a gene: 10. The CDR3 consists of 16 residues.

This chain connects TRBV5-1 to TRBJ2-3; 10 nucleotides align to TRBD2. V lost 2 bases to trimming and J lost 7 bases; unmatched junction nucleotides: 7. Germline loops: CDR1 SGHRS, CDR2 YFSETQ. CDR3 length equals 15 residues. CDR3 in amino acids: CASSLAGGARNTQYF. The CDR3 DNA sequence: TGCGCCAGCAGCTTAGCGGGGGGGGCACGAAATACGCAGTATTTT.

The V gene is TRBV2, the J gene TRBJ1-5, with D tentatively TRBD1 (5 bases). V lost 5 bases and J 0 bases, leaving 23 bases between the germline ends. Germline V lookup: CDR1 SNHLY, CDR2 FYNNEI. This CDR3 has 19 residues. The CDR3 DNA reads TGTGCCAGCAGTTTCTCCGGGCAGGGTCCTTTCTATAGCAATCAGCCCCAGCATTTT. As protein: CASSFSGQGPFYSNQPQHF.

This chain joins TRBV4-3 and TRBJ1-6; 7 bases align to TRBD1. The germline V gene encodes CDR1 LGHNA and CDR2 YSLEER. V dropped 1 base and J dropped 6; count of bases not matched to a gene: 15. The CDR3 length is 19 residues. CDR3 loop: CASSQAQIRGGQINSPLHF. As DNA, the CDR3 is TGCGCCAGCAGCCAAGCACAAATTAGAGGGGGCCAAATTAATTCACCCCTCCACTTT.

The chain employs TRBV7-9 and TRBJ1-2; no firm D call. Looked up from germline, CDR1 is SEHNR and CDR2 is FQNEAQ (reference sequence). The CDR3 length is 13 residues. V shed 3 bases and J shed 1 base, with 6 bases lying between them. CDR3 loop: CASSFQVNYGYTF. The CDR3 nucleotides are TGTGCCAGCAGCTTTCAGGTTAACTATGGCTACACCTTC.

The chain carries TRBV10-2 and TRBJ1-5; D is perhaps TRBD1 (6 bases). The germline V gene encodes CDR1 WSHSY and CDR2 SAAADI. V was cut by 5 bases and J by 4 bases, with 6 bases left in between. The CDR3 totals 12 residues. The CDR3 loop reads CASSTGNQPQHF. The CDR3 region has the DNA TGCGCCAGCAGTACAGGGAATCAGCCCCAGCATTTT.

In its sample, this clone was seen once. This chain uses TRBV5-5 with TRBJ1-3; D possibly corresponds to TRBD1 (6 bases). Germline-derived CDR1 and CDR2 are SGHKS and YYEKEE (reference sequence). This CDR3 is built from 14 residues. Trimming pared 4 bases from V and 0 bases from J, leaving 8 bases between. DNA for the CDR3: TGTGCCAGCAGCACACAGGGCTCTGGAAACACCATATATTTT. Its protein product is CASSTQGSGNTIYF.

This clone was counted once. V gene TRBV27 combines with J gene TRBJ1-1; D unclear. Germline V CDR1 and CDR2: MNHEY, SMNVEV (reference sequence). With 4 bases removed from V and 1 base from J, the gap between germline ends came to 7 bases. The CDR3 is 13 amino acids. CDR3 nucleotide sequence: TGTGCCAGCAGTTCCGTGGCGAACACTGAAGCTTTCTTT. Translating it yields CASSSVANTEAFF.

This clone was found once. The V gene is TRBV7-3, the J gene TRBJ1-2, with D tentatively TRBD1 (5 bases). Trimming left V 5 bases short and J 4 bases short, with 11 bases between. Germline V gene sequence: CDR1 SGHTA, CDR2 FQGTGA. The CDR3 runs to 13 residues. Here the CDR3 reads CASSPDKGYGYTF. CDR3 in DNA: TGTGCCAGCAGCCCGGACAAAGGCTATGGCTACACCTTC.

V gene TRBV11-2 combines with J gene TRBJ2-1; 8 bases line up with TRBD2. V gave up 1 base and J gave up 2 bases; unmatched junction bases: 1. Looked up from germline, CDR1 is SGHAT and CDR2 is FQNNGV. The CDR3 has 15 amino acids. CDR3 coding DNA: TGTGCCAGCAGCTTAGGCGGGGGGACCTACAATGAGCAGTTCTTC. Amino acids: CASSLGGGTYNEQFF.

The genes are TRBV6-1 and TRBJ1-2; D ambiguous. Trimming cost V 4 bases and J 2 bases, with 8 bases left between them. This CDR3 is 13 amino acids long. Germline loops: CDR1 MNHNS, CDR2 SASEGT. The CDR3 sequence is CASSGSGNYGYTF. The CDR3 region has the DNA TGTGCCAGCAGTGGATCGGGGAACTATGGCTACACCTTC.

This chain uses TRBV7-8 with TRBJ1-1; possible D gene TRBD1, 5 bases. Per the germline V gene, CDR1 is SGHVS and CDR2 is FQNEAQ. The CDR3 is made up of 17 amino acids. V lost 0 bases and J 0 bases, leaving 14 bases between the germline ends. For the CDR3, the DNA is TGTGCCAGCAGCTTAGCGGGAAGGGGCCCCATGAACACTGAAGCTTTCTTT. Protein sequence: CASSLAGRGPMNTEAFF.

The chain couples TRBV13 to TRBJ1-1, with 7 bases matching TRBD1. This CDR3 contains 13 residues. The V and J ends lost 5 bases and 3 bases, in that order; junction bases with no gene match: 3. CDR1 and CDR2 from the germline V gene are PRHDT and FYEKMQ (reference sequence). The CDR3 nucleotides are TGTGCCAGCAGCCCCGGGACAGACACTGAAGCTTTCTTT. It specifies CASSPGTDTEAFF.

This rearrangement joins TRBV7-9 to TRBJ1-4; D is uncertain. This CDR3 contains 12 residues. Germline V gene sequence: CDR1 SEHNR, CDR2 FQNEAQ (reference sequence). The V and J ends lost 5 bases and 6 bases respectively, with 7 bases between them. CDR3 residues: CASSLGDEKLFF. CDR3 in DNA: TGTGCCAGCAGCCTCGGGGATGAAAAACTGTTTTTT.